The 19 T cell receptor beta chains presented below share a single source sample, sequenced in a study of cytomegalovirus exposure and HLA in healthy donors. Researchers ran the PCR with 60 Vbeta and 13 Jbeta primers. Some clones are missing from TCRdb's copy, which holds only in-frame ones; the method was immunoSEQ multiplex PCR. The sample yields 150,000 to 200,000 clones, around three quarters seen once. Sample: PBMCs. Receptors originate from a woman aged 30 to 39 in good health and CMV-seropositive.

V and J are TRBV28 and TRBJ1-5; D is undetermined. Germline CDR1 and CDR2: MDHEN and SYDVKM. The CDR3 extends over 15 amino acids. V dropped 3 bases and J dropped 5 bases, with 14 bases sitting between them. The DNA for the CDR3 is TGTGCCAGCAGTTTTGGTAGAAACTACTATCAGCCCCAGCATTTT. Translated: CASSFGRNYYQPQHF. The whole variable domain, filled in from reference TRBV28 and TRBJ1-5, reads DVKVTQSSRYLVKRTGEKVFLECVQDMDHENMFWYRQDPGLGLRLIYFSYDVKMKEKGDIPEGYSVSREKKERFSLILESASTNQTSMYLCASSFGRNYYQPQHFGDGTRLSIL.

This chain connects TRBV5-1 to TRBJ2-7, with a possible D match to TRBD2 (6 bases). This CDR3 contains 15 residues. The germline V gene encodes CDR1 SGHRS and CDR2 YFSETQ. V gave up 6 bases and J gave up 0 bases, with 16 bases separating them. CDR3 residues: CASKEGGRNSYEQYF. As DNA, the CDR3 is TGCGCCAGCAAGGAGGGTGGTAGGAACTCCTACGAGCAGTACTTC.

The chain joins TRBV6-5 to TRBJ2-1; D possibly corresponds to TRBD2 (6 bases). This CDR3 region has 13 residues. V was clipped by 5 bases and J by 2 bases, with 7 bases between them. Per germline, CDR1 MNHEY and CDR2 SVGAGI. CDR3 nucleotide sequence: TGTGCCAGCAGTCCGGGAGCCTACAATGAGCAGTTCTTC. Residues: CASSPGAYNEQFF.

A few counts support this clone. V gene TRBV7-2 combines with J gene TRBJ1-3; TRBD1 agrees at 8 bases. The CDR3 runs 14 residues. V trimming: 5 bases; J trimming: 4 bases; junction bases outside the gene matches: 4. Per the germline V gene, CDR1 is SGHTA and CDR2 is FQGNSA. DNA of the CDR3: TGTGCCAGCAGCGGCAGACAGGGGGGAAACACCATATATTTT. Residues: CASSGRQGGNTIYF.

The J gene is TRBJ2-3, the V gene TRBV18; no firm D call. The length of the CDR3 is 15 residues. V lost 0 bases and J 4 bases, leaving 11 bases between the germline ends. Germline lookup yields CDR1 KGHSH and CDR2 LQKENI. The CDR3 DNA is TGTGCCAGCTCACCACCGATTCCCCGGGCAGATACGCAGTATTTT. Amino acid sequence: CASSPPIPRADTQYF.

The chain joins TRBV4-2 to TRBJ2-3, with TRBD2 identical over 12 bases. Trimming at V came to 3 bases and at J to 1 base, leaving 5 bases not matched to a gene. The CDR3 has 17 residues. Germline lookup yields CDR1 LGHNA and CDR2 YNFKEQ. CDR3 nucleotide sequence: TGTGCCAGCAGCCAGGGCCGACTAGCGGGGGGCACAGATACGCAGTATTTT. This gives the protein CASSQGRLAGGTDTQYF.

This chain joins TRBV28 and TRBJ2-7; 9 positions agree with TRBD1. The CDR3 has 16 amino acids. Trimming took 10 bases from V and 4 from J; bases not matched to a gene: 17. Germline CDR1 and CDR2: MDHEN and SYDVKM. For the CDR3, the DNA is TGTGCCACCACAGGTAGGGGAACAGGGGGCCGTTACGAGCAGTACTTC. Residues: CATTGRGTGGRYEQYF.

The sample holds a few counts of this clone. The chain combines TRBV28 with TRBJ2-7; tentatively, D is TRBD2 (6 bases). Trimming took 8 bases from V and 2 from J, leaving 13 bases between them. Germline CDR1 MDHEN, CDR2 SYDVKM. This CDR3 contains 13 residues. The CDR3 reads CASGTLLTYEQYF. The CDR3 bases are TGTGCCAGCGGGACTTTACTTACCTACGAGCAGTACTTC.

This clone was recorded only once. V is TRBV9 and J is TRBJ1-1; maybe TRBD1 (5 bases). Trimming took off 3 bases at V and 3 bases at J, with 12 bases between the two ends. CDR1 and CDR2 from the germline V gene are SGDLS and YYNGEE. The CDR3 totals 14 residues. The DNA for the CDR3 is TGTGCCAGCAGCGCAGGAGGGGAGGACACTGAAGCTTTCTTT. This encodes CASSAGGEDTEAFF.

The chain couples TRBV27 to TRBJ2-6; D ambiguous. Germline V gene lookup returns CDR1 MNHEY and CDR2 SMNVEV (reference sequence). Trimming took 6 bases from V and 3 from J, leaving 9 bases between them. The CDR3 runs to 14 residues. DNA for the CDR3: TGTGCCAGCAGCCCTCTTAGTGGGGCCAACGTCCTGACTTTC. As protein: CASSPLSGANVLTF.

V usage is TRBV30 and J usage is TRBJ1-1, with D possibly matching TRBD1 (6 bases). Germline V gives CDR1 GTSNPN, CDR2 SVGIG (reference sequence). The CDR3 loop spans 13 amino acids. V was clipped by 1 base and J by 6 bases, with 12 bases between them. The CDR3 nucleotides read TGTGCCTGGAGTGCAACAGGGTATTCTGAAGCTTTCTTT. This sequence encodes CAWSATGYSEAFF.

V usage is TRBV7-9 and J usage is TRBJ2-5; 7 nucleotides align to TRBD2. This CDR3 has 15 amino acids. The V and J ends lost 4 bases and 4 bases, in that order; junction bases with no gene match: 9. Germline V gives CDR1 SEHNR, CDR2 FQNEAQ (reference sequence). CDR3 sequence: CASSSGRGGAETQYF. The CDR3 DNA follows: TGTGCCAGCAGCTCGGGGCGCGGGGGAGCAGAGACCCAGTACTTC. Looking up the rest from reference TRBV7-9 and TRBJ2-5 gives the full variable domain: DTGVSQNPRHKITKRGQNVTFRCDPISEHNRLYWYRQTLGQGPEFLTYFQNEAQLEKSRLLSDRFSAERPKGSFSTLEIQRTEQGDSAMYLCASSSGRGGAETQYFGPGTRLLVL.

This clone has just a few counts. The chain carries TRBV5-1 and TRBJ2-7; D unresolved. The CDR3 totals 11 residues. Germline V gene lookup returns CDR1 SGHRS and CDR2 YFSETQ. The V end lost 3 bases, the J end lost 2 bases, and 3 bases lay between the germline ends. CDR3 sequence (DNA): TGCGCCAGCAGCTCCACCTACGAGCAGTACTTC. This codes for CASSSTYEQYF.

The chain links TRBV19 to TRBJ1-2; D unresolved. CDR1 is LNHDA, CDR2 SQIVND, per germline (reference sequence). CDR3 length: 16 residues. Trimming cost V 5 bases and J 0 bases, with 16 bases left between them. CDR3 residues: CASSQAPREANYGYTF. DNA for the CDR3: TGTGCCAGTAGTCAGGCCCCTAGGGAGGCTAACTATGGCTACACCTTC.

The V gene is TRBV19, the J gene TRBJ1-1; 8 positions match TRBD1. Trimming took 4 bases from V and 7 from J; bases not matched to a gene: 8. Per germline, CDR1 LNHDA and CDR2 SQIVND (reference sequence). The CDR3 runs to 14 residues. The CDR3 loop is CASSTRQGRSEAFF. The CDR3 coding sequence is TGTGCCAGTAGTACGAGACAGGGGCGTAGTGAAGCTTTCTTT.

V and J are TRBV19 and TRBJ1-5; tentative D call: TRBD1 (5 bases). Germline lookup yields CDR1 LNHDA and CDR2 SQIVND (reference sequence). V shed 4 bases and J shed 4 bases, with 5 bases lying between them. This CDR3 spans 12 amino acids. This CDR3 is CASSKGNQPQHF. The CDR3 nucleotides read TGTGCCAGTAGTAAGGGGAATCAGCCCCAGCATTTT. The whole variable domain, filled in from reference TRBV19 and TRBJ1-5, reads DGGITQSPKYLFRKEGQNVTLSCEQNLNHDAMYWYRQDPGQGLRLIYYSQIVNDFQKGDIAEGYSVSREKKESFPLTVTSAQKNPTAFYLCASSKGNQPQHFGDGTRLSIL.

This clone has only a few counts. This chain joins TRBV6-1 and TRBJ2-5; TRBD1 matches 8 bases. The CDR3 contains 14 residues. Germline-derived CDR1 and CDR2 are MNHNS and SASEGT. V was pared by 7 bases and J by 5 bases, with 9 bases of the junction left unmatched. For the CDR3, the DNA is TGTGCCAGCACTTCGGACAGGGAAGGGGAGACCCAGTACTTC. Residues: CASTSDREGETQYF.

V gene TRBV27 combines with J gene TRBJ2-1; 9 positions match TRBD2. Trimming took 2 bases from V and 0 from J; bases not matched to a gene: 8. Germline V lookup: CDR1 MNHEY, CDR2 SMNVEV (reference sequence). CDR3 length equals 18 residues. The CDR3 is CASSLMSGGSTSYNEQFF. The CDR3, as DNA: TGTGCCAGCAGTTTAATGAGCGGGGGGTCGACCTCCTACAATGAGCAGTTCTTC.

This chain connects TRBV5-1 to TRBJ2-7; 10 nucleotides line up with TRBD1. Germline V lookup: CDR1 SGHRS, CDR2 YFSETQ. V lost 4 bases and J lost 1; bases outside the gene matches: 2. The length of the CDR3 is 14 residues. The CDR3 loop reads CASSPGQGSYEQYF. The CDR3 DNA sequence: TGCGCCAGCAGCCCGGGACAGGGGTCCTACGAGCAGTACTTC.